These 9 T cell receptor beta chains share one sample of origin, sequenced in a study of blood T cells in healthy people across ages. PCR was performed a second time for about 6 to 12 cycles using a sample-barcoded 5' primer and a J-beta primer mix. One entry per CDR3 protein, called by TCRdb with MiXCR from the 5' RACE reads. The sample yields about 1.1 million distinct CDR3 sequences, more than 30% seen once. What was sequenced was blood. The receptors originated from a man between 18 and 29 years old in good health.

This clonotype was found a few times. The V and J genes are TRBV4-2 and TRBJ2-2; tentative D call: TRBD2 (6 bases). Germline V lookup: CDR1 LGHNA, CDR2 YNFKEQ. Trimming cost V 4 bases and J 6 bases, with 12 bases left between them. The CDR3 is made up of 14 amino acids. The CDR3 loop is CASSPGGPAGELFF. For the CDR3, the DNA is TGTGCCAGCAGCCCTGGAGGGCCGGCCGGGGAGCTGTTTTTT.

The V and J genes are TRBV12-3 or TRBV12-4 and TRBJ2-4; D gene ambiguous. Near its end, the DNA agrees better with TRBJ2-7, so the J call may be wrong. This CDR3 region has 12 residues. Here the CDR3 reads CASSLEVHEQYF. CDR3 DNA: TGTGCCAGCAGTTTAGAAGTGCACGAGCAGTACTTC.

This chain uses TRBV14 with TRBJ1-1, with TRBD1 matching 8 bases. Germline V gives CDR1 SGHDN, CDR2 FVKESK. The trim removed 4 bases at V and 0 bases at J, leaving 10 bases unmatched. The CDR3 contains 17 residues. In DNA, the CDR3 is TGTGCCAGCAGCCCCTCCCGACAGGGGCCAATGAACACTGAAGCTTTCTTT. It specifies CASSPSRQGPMNTEAFF. Variable domain in full (rest from reference TRBV14 and TRBJ1-1): EAGVTQFPSHSVIEKGQTVTLRCDPISGHDNLYWYRRVMGKEIKFLLHFVKESKQDESGMPNNRFLAERTGGTYSTLKVQPAELEDSGVYFCASSPSRQGPMNTEAFFGQGTRLTVV.

The V and J genes are TRBV7-2 and TRBJ1-6; D call uncertain. Trimming stripped 0 bases from V and 6 bases from J, with 12 bases between. CDR1 is SGHTA and CDR2 is FQGNSA in the germline V gene. There are 16 residues in the CDR3. In DNA, the CDR3 is TGTGCCAGCAGCTTAGCCCGTCGGAGATCTAATTCACCCCTCCACTTT. Translated, it gives CASSLARRRSNSPLHF.

This clonotype was counted ten times or more. The rearrangement joins TRBV12-3 or TRBV12-4 to TRBJ1-2; the D is unclear. Trimming removed 5 bases from V and 2 bases from J, with 9 bases in between. This CDR3 has 13 residues. The CDR3 loop reads CASSKTENYGYTF. CDR3 nucleotide sequence: TGTGCCAGCAGTAAAACAGAGAACTATGGCTACACCTTC.

This clonotype has just a few counts. This chain connects TRBV28 to TRBJ2-7; 7 bases agree with TRBD1. Unmatched junction bases numbered 10, after V lost 5 bases and J lost 0 bases. The CDR3 sequence is 16 residues long. Germline CDR1 is MDHEN and CDR2 is SYDVKM. DNA for the CDR3: TGTGCCAGCAGTCAAGCCGGGACAGTGAGCTCCTACGAGCAGTACTTC. Protein: CASSQAGTVSSYEQYF.

The rearrangement joins TRBV10-3 to TRBJ2-7; D may be TRBD2 (6 bases). V was trimmed by 5 bases and J by 4 bases, leaving 12 bases between them. Germline CDR1 is ENHRY and CDR2 is SYGVKD. The CDR3 loop spans 13 amino acids. Here the CDR3 reads CAISPPGGYEQYF. CDR3 DNA sequence: TGTGCCATCAGTCCCCCCGGGGGATACGAGCAGTACTTC.

V is TRBV24-1 and J is TRBJ2-5; D not certain. Looked up from germline, CDR1 is KGHDR and CDR2 is SFDVKD. Trimming removed 4 bases at V and 3 bases at J, with 8 bases between. This CDR3 has 13 amino acids. As DNA, the CDR3 is TGTGCCACCAGTGAAGGCGCAAAAGAGACCCAGTACTTC. Residues: CATSEGAKETQYF.

CDR3 region: CASSIITGGLSNQPQHF. As DNA, the CDR3 is TGTGCCAGCAGTATAATCACAGGGGGCCTGAGCAATCAGCCCCAGCATTTT. The rearrangement links TRBV28 to TRBJ1-5; 9 bases align to TRBD1. The germline gives CDR1 MDHEN, CDR2 SYDVKM. This CDR3 has 17 amino acids. V dropped 5 bases and J dropped 1; count of bases not matched to a gene: 9.